This is a list of T cell receptor beta chains from one sample in a study of blood T cell repertoires in COVID-19. The protocol was immunoSEQ multiplex PCR, while the TCRdb copy is restricted to in-frame clones and leaves out a portion. Among hundreds of thousands of clones listed, roughly 89% were seen once. Sequenced material: peripheral blood. The receptors were sampled from a woman aged 25 to 39 with active or convalescent COVID-19. Each CDR3 is given without its conserved first and last residue.

V	J	CDR3
TRBV7-2	TRBJ1-2	ASSHLGQASNYGYT
TRBV6-5	TRBJ2-3	ASSYSRSGFADTQY
TRBV19	TRBJ2-3	ASSILGAGDTQY
TRBV19	TRBJ2-1	ASSMVAGGPWEQF
TRBV6-5	TRBJ1-5	ASSGTGRAPQH
TRBV6-2/TRBV6-3	TRBJ2-5	ASSYNSRTGGVIQETQY
TRBV5-4	TRBJ2-7	ASSLVAGGTYEQY
TRBV6-5	TRBJ1-2	ASSYGSYGYT
TRBV6-1	TRBJ2-5	ASSASVGQGQETQY
TRBV6-6	TRBJ1-2	ASRQTNYGYT
TRBV7-2	TRBJ2-1	ASSRSGGYSYNEQF
TRBV5-1	TRBJ2-7	ASSWTGGADEQY
TRBV6-2/TRBV6-3	TRBJ2-5	ASSKQRRDSASQETQY
TRBV7-6	TRBJ2-7	ASSPSDSSYEQY
TRBV27	TRBJ2-1	AAGGPQYPPNEQF
TRBV19	TRBJ2-5	ASSNLLQETQY
TRBV5-1	TRBJ2-5	ASSLGQGGLVETQY
TRBV12-3/TRBV12-4	TRBJ1-1	ASSTGGTEAF
TRBV30	TRBJ2-1	AWSTAGQQQF
TRBV2	TRBJ1-3	ASSEALIGQLSGNTIY
TRBV12-3/TRBV12-4	TRBJ1-1	ASQTGGLTEAF
TRBV30	TRBJ1-5	AWSHRGLIDQPQH
TRBV11-2	TRBJ1-1	ASSLTGMGTEAF
TRBV9	TRBJ1-5	ASSVEGGWGQPQH
TRBV6-5	TRBJ2-1	ASSYPGGGNEQF
TRBV12-5	TRBJ2-7	ASGLVTAQGVFYEQY
TRBV27	TRBJ2-7	ASSFLDRTHYEQY